This T cell receptor (beta chain) was sequenced for a study of PD-1 blockade in classical Hodgkin lymphoma. Each and every patient relapsed after autologous stem cell transplantation, and patients got differing brentuximab vedotin exposure. Trimming cost V 4 bases and J 5 bases; bases outside gene matches: 8. CDR1 is SGHDT, CDR2 YYEEEE, per germline. CDR3 size: 14 residues. Data came from immunoSEQ multiplex PCR; TCRdb stores just in-frame clones and leaves some out. The sample has some 10,000 clones; about 94% are singletons. The chain has TRBV5-6 and TRBJ1-1; 7 bases are a match to TRBD1. Sequenced material: peripheral blood mononuclear cells (PBMCs), taken at baseline. This sequence originates from a human donor with classical Hodgkin lymphoma. CDR3 sequence reads: CASSLQGLRTEAFF. Written as DNA, the CDR3 is TGTGCCAGCAGCCTACAGGGGTTAAGGACTGAAGCTTTCTTT.